Listed here is a single T cell receptor beta chain. The germline CDR1 and CDR2 sequences are SNHLY and FYNNEI. Unmatched junction bases numbered 2, after V lost 0 bases and J lost 2 bases. This CDR3 region has 15 residues. This specimen comes from a study of blood T cell repertoires in COVID-19. Study in general: There were acute and convalescent COVID-19 samples, and they came from the United States, Italy and Spain.

Sequencing used immunoSEQ multiplex PCR; TCRdb keeps in-frame clones, though not all of them. The sample yields 300,000 to 450,000 clones, 70% to 90% seen once. The sequence derives from a woman aged 55-69 years with COVID-19, enrolled during active disease. The genes are TRBV2 and TRBJ2-7, with TRBD1 matching over 9 bases. The material sequenced was peripheral blood. The CDR3 spells CASSEARQGAYEQYF. The CDR3 nucleotides read TGTGCCAGCAGTGAAGCCCGACAGGGGGCCTACGAGCAGTACTTC.